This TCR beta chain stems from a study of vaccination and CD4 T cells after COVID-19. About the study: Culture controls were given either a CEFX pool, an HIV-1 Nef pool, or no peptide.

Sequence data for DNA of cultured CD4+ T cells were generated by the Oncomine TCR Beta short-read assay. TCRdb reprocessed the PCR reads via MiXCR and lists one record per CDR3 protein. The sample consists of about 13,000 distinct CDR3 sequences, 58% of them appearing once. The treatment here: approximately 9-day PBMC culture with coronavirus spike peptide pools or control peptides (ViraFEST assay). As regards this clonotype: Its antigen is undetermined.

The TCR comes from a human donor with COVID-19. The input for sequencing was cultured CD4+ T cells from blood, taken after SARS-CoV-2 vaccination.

CDR3 amino acids: CASSFSNQPQHF. The CDR3 bases are TGTGCCAGCAGCTTTAGTAATCAGCCCCAGCATTTT. The rearrangement joins TRBV7-2 to TRBJ1-5; no reliable D call. The germline gives CDR1 SGHTA, CDR2 FQGNSA. The V end was cut by 3 bases, the J end by 4 bases, with 4 bases between. The CDR3 runs 12 residues.